This T cell receptor beta chain is from a study of cytomegalovirus exposure and HLA in healthy donors. Study-level findings and limits: In an earlier analysis, productive rearrangement rates for most beta V segments clustered near 87% or 30%. Associated with cytomegalovirus, according to the listing, were around 170 TCR beta chains. Later on, analysis showed that most CMV-associated TCR beta chains appeared to be HLA-restricted.

About this clone: Its antigen is undetermined.

The germline V gene encodes CDR1 LNHDA and CDR2 SQIVND (reference sequence). V dropped 2 bases and J dropped 7; count of bases not matched to a gene: 3. The CDR3 consists of 15 residues. The PCR contained 60 Vbeta and 13 Jbeta primers. Profiling relied on immunoSEQ multiplex PCR, and the TCRdb table lists in-frame clones only, not all of them. The top ten hold roughly 7% of the sample, which has about 150,000 clones, 65% to 85% seen once. The chain uses TRBV19 and TRBJ1-6, with 9 nucleotides matching TRBD1. The origin of this receptor is a woman between 40 and 55 years old in good health and CMV-seropositive. Sequencing input: PBMCs. This CDR3 is CASSIPGTGNSPLHF. Here the CDR3 DNA reads TGTGCCAGTAGTATACCGGGGACAGGGAATTCACCCCTCCACTTT.